The clone carrying this TCR beta chain appeared a few times. This record comes from a study of blood T cell repertoires in COVID-19. Background on the study: Donors in Cohort 3 who had recovered were those with two negative PCRs, healthcare professional clearance, or resolution of their symptoms. COVID-19 samples collected from the United States, Italy and Spain covered acute and convalescent phases.

Per germline, CDR1 KGHSH and CDR2 LQKENI. The ends were cut back, 4 bases at V and 0 bases at J, with 16 bases in the middle. CDR3 length: 16 amino acids. As handled by the study authors: Estimation of nucleated cell counts relied on the amplification of reference gene primers. Profiled with immunoSEQ multiplex PCR; TCRdb holds only in-frame clones, not every one. V, J and clone size derive from that table, while D and trimming were established from the DNA sequence. The sample holds fewer than 150,000 clones, approximately 80% seen once. Residents of around 24 US areas, aged about 18 to 100 years, made up the participants.

What was sequenced was PBMCs or T cells enriched from blood (not recorded which). The chain uses TRBV18 and TRBJ2-7, with D tentatively TRBD2 (6 bases). The receptor was isolated from a man aged 45-65 years in a cohort exposed to, infected with or recovered from COVID-19 (not recorded which). CDR3 region: CASSQPIADASYEQYF. CDR3 nucleotide sequence: TGTGCCAGCTCACAACCAATAGCGGACGCCTCCTACGAGCAGTACTTC.